The entry below gives a single T cell receptor beta chain sequence along with its context. Starting from around 470 ng of total RNA, TCR libraries were made with linear amplification. TCRdb called the reads again in MiXCR, with one record for every CDR3 protein. The sample lists about 180,000 distinct CDR3 sequences; about 70% were seen once. The entry originates in a study of healthy donors' naive CD4 and CD8 T cells. This CDR3 contains 13 residues. Germline CDR1 reads SQVTM; CDR2 reads ANQGSEA. The trim removed 5 bases at V and 4 bases at J, leaving 4 bases unmatched. Naive CD4+ cells were sorted as CD4+CD8-CD45RO-CD45RA+; naive CD8+ as CD8+CD4-CD45RA+CD27bright.

Sequencing used naive CD4+ and CD8+ T cells sorted from blood, pooled from several donors. The chain is built from TRBV29-1 and TRBJ1-1; 10 nucleotides agree with TRBD1. The sequence derives from a pool of human donors in good health; the sample pools cells from several healthy donors. The CDR3 protein is CSVQDRGITEAFF. CDR3 nucleotides: TGCAGCGTTCAGGACAGGGGGATCACTGAAGCTTTCTTT.